These T cell receptor beta chains were read from a single sample in a study of T cell responses to AZD1222 COVID-19 vaccine. Clones were read by immunoSEQ multiplex PCR, and TCRdb kept only the in-frame ones, dropping some. The sample includes about 26,000 clones, 88% of them seen just once. The sequences come from peripheral blood, collected 28 days after the second AZD1222 dose. These receptors were collected from an adult who received the AZD1222 COVID-19 vaccine. Each CDR3 is given without its conserved first and last residue. A D gene is named only where the DNA matches it firmly.

D gene: TRBD2; V gene: TRBV5-4; CDR3 protein: ASSLGRGGRREQF
D gene: NA; V gene: TRBV6-5; CDR3 protein: ASSLGRGGNQPQH
D gene: NA; V gene: TRBV25-1; CDR3 protein: ASSEPASGNTIY
D gene: TRBD1; V gene: TRBV28; CDR3 protein: ASSFPGGDQPQH
D gene: NA; V gene: TRBV15; CDR3 protein: ATSRVGQVRGYT
D gene: TRBD2; V gene: TRBV25-1; CDR3 protein: ASSESGGSSYNEQF
D gene: TRBD2; V gene: TRBV5-5; CDR3 protein: ASSWSGGDYEQY
D gene: NA; V gene: TRBV10-3; CDR3 protein: AINWAEDNTEAF
D gene: NA; V gene: TRBV6-2/TRBV6-3; CDR3 protein: ASSYGAATNEKLF
D gene: NA; V gene: TRBV2; CDR3 protein: ASRPGGTDTQY
D gene: NA; V gene: TRBV7-6; CDR3 protein: ASSLDAHTEAF
D gene: NA; V gene: TRBV7-8; CDR3 protein: ASSSQGNQPQH
D gene: TRBD1; V gene: TRBV12-3/TRBV12-4; CDR3 protein: ASSPTGSIGYT
D gene: TRBD1; V gene: TRBV29-1; CDR3 protein: SGTDRVTEAF
D gene: TRBD2; V gene: TRBV6-1; CDR3 protein: ASSDPGLAGVETQY
D gene: NA; V gene: TRBV24-1; CDR3 protein: ATSDLTQGTFTYEQY
D gene: TRBD2; V gene: TRBV4-3; CDR3 protein: ASSRGNGGAYNEQF
D gene: TRBD1; V gene: TRBV5-4; CDR3 protein: ASRAGGAGPGELF
D gene: NA; V gene: TRBV25-1; CDR3 protein: ASSESGFYGYT